This record concerns one TCR beta chain sequence. This specimen comes from a study of blood T cell repertoires in COVID-19. The overall study: The samples span acute and convalescent COVID-19 from the United States, Italy and Spain. Nucleic acid was either cDNA or gDNA, and it came from T cells, B-cell-depleted T cells, or PBMCs.

Trimming at V came to 4 bases and at J to 4 bases, leaving 4 bases not matched to a gene. CDR1 LGHDT and CDR2 YNNKEL come from the germline V gene (reference sequence). The CDR3 contains 15 residues. Original processing notes: The authors estimated nucleated cell counts from reference gene primer amplification. Clones were sequenced by immunoSEQ multiplex PCR, and TCRdb holds only the in-frame ones, with some missing. The V and J calls and clone size come from that table; D and trimming were worked out from the DNA. The table includes roughly 150,000 clones, 85% to 90% detected once. Specimen: peripheral blood. This chain uses TRBV3-1 (or the pseudogene TRBV3-2) with TRBJ2-5; 12 nucleotides align to TRBD2. This TCR came from a woman aged 80 or over with acute or convalescent COVID-19. DNA for the CDR3: TGTGCCAGCAGCCCTAGCGGGGGGGGCGGAGAGACCCAGTACTTC. Residues: CASSPSGGGGETQYF.